A single sample gave rise to the 11 T cell receptor beta chains below, sequenced in a study of vaccination and CD4 T cells after COVID-19 (dated by TCRdb to between 2021 and 2024). Library construction relied on PCR. These reads were obtained on an Illumina iSeq 100. DNA from cultured CD4+ T cells was subjected to TCR sequencing with the Oncomine TCR Beta short-read assay at the Johns Hopkins FTIC core. The public reads were run again by TCRdb, first through fastp at Q25 and then through MiXCR, and only productive beta chains were kept. A single entry per CDR3 protein holds the most common genes and DNA from its merged rows. Counted in this sample were 7,000 to 8,000 distinct CDR3 sequences; over 60% of them appeared once. Approximately 35% of the sample is in the top ten clones. Sample treatment or condition, as interpreted from the label and publication: approximately nine-day PBMC culture with coronavirus spike peptide pools or control peptides (ViraFEST assay).

These receptors' antigens are unknown. The source material was CD4+ T cells from blood, cultured in vitro. The receptors shown here come from a human donor who had recovered from COVID-19.

Only a few counts were recorded for this clonotype. The chain joins TRBV7-2 to TRBJ1-5; D not resolved. V lost 5 bases and J 1 base, leaving 9 bases between the germline ends. The CDR3 covers 14 residues. Germline-derived CDR1 and CDR2 are SGHTA and FQGNSA. The DNA for the CDR3 is TGTGCCAGCAGCCCCCTAAGGAGCAATCAGCCCCAGCATTTT. Its translation: CASSPLRSNQPQHF.

The V and J genes are TRBV20-1 and TRBJ1-1; TRBD1 matches 7 bases. Trimming took 5 bases from V and 3 from J; bases not matched to a gene: 6. Germline CDR1 is DFQATT and CDR2 is SNEGSKA (reference sequence). The CDR3 totals 13 residues. The CDR3 is CSASTGKYTEAFF. The CDR3 DNA is TGCAGTGCTTCGACAGGGAAATACACTGAAGCTTTCTTT.

This sequence joins TRBV20-1 and TRBJ2-5; TRBD2 matches 13 bases. Germline V gene lookup returns CDR1 DFQATT and CDR2 SNEGSKA (reference sequence). The CDR3 is 17 amino acids. The junction had 9 bases not matched to a gene; V was cut back by 0 bases and J by 5 bases. The CDR3 nucleotides read TGCAGTGCTAGAGATTCCACTAGCGGGGGGGCCGGGGAGACCCAGTACTTC. Amino acids: CSARDSTSGGAGETQYF.

This clonotype has just a few counts. The chain links TRBV19 to TRBJ2-3; perhaps TRBD1 as D (5 bases). Germline values: CDR1 LNHDA, CDR2 SQIVND (reference sequence). The ends were cut back, 4 bases at V and 5 bases at J, with 10 bases in the middle. The CDR3 totals 13 residues. The chain's CDR3 is CASSTSRVDTQYF. For the CDR3, the DNA is TGTGCCAGTAGTACCAGCAGGGTAGATACGCAGTATTTT. The full variable domain, rest sourced from reference TRBV19 and TRBJ2-3, is DGGITQSPKYLFRKEGQNVTLSCEQNLNHDAMYWYRQDPGQGLRLIYYSQIVNDFQKGDIAEGYSVSREKKESFPLTVTSAQKNPTAFYLCASSTSRVDTQYFGPGTRLTVL.

This clonotype has a handful of counts. The chain is built from TRBV15 and TRBJ2-4; 9 positions match TRBD2. There are 16 residues in the CDR3. The V gene's germline CDR1 is LNHNV and CDR2 YYDKDF (reference sequence). With 2 bases clipped from V and 3 bases from J, the junction kept 5 bases outside the gene matches. This CDR3 is CATSRNLAGYKNIQYF. The DNA of the CDR3 is TGTGCCACCAGCAGAAACCTAGCGGGATACAAAAACATTCAGTACTTC.

The gene calls are TRBV15 and TRBJ1-5; TRBD1 might be the D (6 bases). This CDR3 region has 16 residues. Germline V gene data show CDR1 as LNHNV and CDR2 as YYDKDF (reference sequence). Trimming removed 1 base at V and 6 bases at J, with 16 bases between. The CDR3 region is CATSRGLGQSLQPQHF. For the CDR3, the DNA is TGTGCCACCAGCAGAGGACTGGGACAATCCCTTCAGCCCCAGCATTTT. Based on the CDR3 plus reference TRBV15 and TRBJ1-5, the full variable domain is DAMVIQNPRYQVTQFGKPVTLSCSQTLNHNVMYWYQQKSSQAPKLLFHYYDKDFNNEADTPDNFQSRRPNTSFCFLDIRSPGLGDTAMYLCATSRGLGQSLQPQHFGDGTRLSIL.

This clonotype was recorded a few times. The V and J genes are TRBV20-1 and TRBJ2-7; 7 bases are a match to TRBD2. The length of the CDR3 is 13 residues. V dropped 3 bases and J dropped 2; count of bases not matched to a gene: 4. Germline CDR1 reads DFQATT; CDR2 reads SNEGSKA (reference sequence). CDR3 loop: CSARGGRAYEQYF. DNA for the CDR3: TGCAGTGCTAGGGGGGGGAGGGCCTACGAGCAGTACTTC.

The rearrangement uses TRBV6-5 and TRBJ1-3, with D perhaps TRBD1 (5 bases). The CDR3 length is 16 residues. The V gene's germline CDR1 is MNHEY and CDR2 SVGAGI. Trimming took off 0 bases at V and 2 bases at J, with 11 bases between the two ends. The CDR3 nucleotides read TGTGCCAGCAGTTACTCGAGAGGGGCCGCTGGAAACACCATATATTTT. Protein product: CASSYSRGAAGNTIYF.

The chain carries TRBV12-3 or TRBV12-4 and TRBJ1-5; D is possibly TRBD1 (5 bases). V was clipped by 9 bases and J by 7 bases, with 16 bases between them. This CDR3 is 13 amino acids long. The CDR3 DNA sequence: TGTGCCAGTAGGTCAGGGTTCGGACAGCCCCAGCATTTT. It is translated as CASRSGFGQPQHF.

The V call is TRBV27, the J call TRBJ1-2, with D perhaps matching TRBD1 (6 bases). V lost 5 bases, J lost 4 bases, and 11 bases lay in between. The CDR3 loop spans 13 amino acids. Germline V gene data show CDR1 as MNHEY and CDR2 as SMNVEV (reference sequence). The CDR3 here is CASSQQGSYGYTF. Written as DNA, the CDR3 is TGTGCCAGCAGTCAACAGGGCAGCTATGGCTACACCTTC.

J is TRBJ1-2 and V is TRBV27, with a possible D match to TRBD1 (5 bases). V lost 6 bases and J 2 bases, leaving 19 bases between the germline ends. The germline V gene encodes CDR1 MNHEY and CDR2 SMNVEV (reference sequence). This CDR3 has 16 amino acids. DNA of the CDR3: TGTGCCAGCAGATCCCCCCGCGGGACTCAGAACTATGGCTACACCTTC. Its protein product is CASRSPRGTQNYGYTF.